This T cell receptor beta chain was observed in a study of identical twins. Using its own MiXCR run on the 5' RACE reads, TCRdb lists one record per CDR3 protein. This table holds approximately 240,000 distinct CDR3 sequences, more than 12% found once. This clonotype came up many times. The CDR3 runs 15 residues. The V gene's germline CDR1 is LGHNA and CDR2 YSLEER. Trimming took off 0 bases at V and 4 bases at J, with 12 bases between the two ends. The rearrangement joins TRBV4-3 to TRBJ1-2; D uncertain. The sequence was obtained from a woman between 18 and 29 years old in good health. The sequenced material came from memory (CD45RO+) T cells sorted from blood. CDR3 loop: CASSQERGRAYGYTF. The CDR3 nucleotides read TGCGCCAGCAGCCAAGAACGGGGAAGGGCCTATGGCTACACCTTC.